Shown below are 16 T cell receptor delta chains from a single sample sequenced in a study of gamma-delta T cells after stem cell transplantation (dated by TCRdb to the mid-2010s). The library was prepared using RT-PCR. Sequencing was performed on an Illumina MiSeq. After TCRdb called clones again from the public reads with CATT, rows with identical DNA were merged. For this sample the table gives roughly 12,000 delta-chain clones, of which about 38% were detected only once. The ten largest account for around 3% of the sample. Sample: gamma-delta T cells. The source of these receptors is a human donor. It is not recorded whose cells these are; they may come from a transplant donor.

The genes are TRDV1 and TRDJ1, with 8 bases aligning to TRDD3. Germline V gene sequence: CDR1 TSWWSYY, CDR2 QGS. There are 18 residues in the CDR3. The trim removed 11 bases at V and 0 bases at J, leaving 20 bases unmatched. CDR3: CACGETCPWGIDTDKLIF. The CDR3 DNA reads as TGTGCTTGTGGGGAAACCTGCCCTTGGGGGATCGACACCGATAAACTCATCTTT.

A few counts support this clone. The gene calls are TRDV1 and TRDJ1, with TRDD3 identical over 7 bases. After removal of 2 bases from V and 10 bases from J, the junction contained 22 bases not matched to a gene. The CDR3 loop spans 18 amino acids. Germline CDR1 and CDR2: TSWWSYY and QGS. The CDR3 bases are TGTGCTCTTGGGGAAAATCTAGCCACTGGTTGGGGGAACGGGGGACTCATCTTT. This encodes CALGENLATGWGNGGLIF.

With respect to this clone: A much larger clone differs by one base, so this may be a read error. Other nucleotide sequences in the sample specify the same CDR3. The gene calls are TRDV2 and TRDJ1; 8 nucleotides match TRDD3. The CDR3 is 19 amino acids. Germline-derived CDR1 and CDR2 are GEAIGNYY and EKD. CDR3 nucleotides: TGCGCCTGTGACACTCGATCACGCTGGGGGACATCGTACACCGATAAACTCATCTTT. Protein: CACDTRSRWGTSYTDKLIF.

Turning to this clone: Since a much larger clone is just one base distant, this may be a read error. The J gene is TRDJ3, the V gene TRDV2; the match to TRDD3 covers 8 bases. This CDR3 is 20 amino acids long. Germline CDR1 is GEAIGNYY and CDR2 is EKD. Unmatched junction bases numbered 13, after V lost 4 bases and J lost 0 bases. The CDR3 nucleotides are TGTGCCTGTGAATCACTTGGGGGATCGAAAAGCTCCTGGGACACCCGACAGATGTTTTTC. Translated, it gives CACESLGGSKSSWDTRQMFF.

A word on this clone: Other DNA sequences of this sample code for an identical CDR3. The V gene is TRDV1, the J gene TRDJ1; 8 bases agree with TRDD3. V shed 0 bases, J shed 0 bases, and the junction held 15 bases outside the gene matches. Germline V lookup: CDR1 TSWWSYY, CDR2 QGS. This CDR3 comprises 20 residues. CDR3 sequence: CALGELAACTGGEYTDKLIF. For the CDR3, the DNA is TGTGCTCTTGGGGAACTAGCGGCCTGCACTGGGGGGGAGTACACCGATAAACTCATCTTT.

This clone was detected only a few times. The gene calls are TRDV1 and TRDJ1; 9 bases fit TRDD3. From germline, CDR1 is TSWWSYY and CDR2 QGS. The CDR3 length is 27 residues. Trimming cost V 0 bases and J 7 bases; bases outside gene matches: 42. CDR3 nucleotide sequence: TGTGCTCTTGGGGAACTAACCCCCCGGGGGGAAACTTTCCCTATGATAGTCTTGTACTGGGGGAGAGGTAAACTCATCTTT. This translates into CALGELTPRGETFPMIVLYWGRGKLIF.

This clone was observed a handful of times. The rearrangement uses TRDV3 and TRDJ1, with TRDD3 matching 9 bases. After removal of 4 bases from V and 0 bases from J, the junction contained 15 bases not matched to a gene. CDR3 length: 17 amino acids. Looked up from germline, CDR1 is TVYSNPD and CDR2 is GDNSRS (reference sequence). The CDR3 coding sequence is TGTGCCTCACCTAACTGGGGGAAATTCCTGTACACCGATAAACTCATCTTT. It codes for CASPNWGKFLYTDKLIF.

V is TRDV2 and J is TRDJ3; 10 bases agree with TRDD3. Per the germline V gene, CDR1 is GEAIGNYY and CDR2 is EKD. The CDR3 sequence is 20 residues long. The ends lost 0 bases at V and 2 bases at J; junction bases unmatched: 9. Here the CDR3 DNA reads TGTGCCTGTGACACCCGTTGCTGGGGGATAAGGGCCTGGGACACCCGACAGATGTTTTTC. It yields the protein CACDTRCWGIRAWDTRQMFF.

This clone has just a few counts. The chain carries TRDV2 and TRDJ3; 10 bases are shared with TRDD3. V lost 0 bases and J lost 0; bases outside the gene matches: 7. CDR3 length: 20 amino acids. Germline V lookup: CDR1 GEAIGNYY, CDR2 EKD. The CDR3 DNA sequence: TGTGCCTGTGACACCGTGGACTGGGGGATTAGCTCCTGGGACACCCGACAGATGTTTTTC. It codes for CACDTVDWGISSWDTRQMFF.

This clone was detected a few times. CDR3 in amino acids: CALGELFLVGPGGEYTDKLIF. The CDR3 DNA reads TGTGCTCTTGGGGAACTCTTCCTAGTCGGCCCTGGGGGCGAGTACACCGATAAACTCATCTTT. The chain joins TRDV1 to TRDJ1; D possibly uses TRDD2 or TRDD3 (7 bases each). This CDR3 is 21 amino acids long. V lost 0 bases and J 0 bases, leaving 26 bases between the germline ends. Germline CDR1 TSWWSYY, CDR2 QGS.

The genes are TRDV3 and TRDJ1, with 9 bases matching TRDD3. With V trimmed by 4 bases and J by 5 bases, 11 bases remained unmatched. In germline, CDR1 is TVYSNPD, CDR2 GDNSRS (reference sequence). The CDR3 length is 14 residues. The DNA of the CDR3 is TGTGCCTCTAAGGCCGGGGGATACAGGGATAAACTCATCTTT. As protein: CASKAGGYRDKLIF.

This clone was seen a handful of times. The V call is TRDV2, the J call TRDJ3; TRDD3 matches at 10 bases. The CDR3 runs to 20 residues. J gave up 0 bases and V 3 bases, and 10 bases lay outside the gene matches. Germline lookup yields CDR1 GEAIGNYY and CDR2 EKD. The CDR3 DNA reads TGTGCCTGTGACGCTGACTGGGGGATCCCCAGCTCCTGGGACACCCGACAGATGTTTTTC. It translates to CACDADWGIPSSWDTRQMFF.

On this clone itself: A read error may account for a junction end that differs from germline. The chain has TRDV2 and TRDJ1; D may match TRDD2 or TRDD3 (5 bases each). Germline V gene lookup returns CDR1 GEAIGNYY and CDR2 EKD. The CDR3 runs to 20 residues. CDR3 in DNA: TGTGCCTGTGACACTTCCTCCACCCGGTTTGTGTTCTCTTACAACGATACACTCATCTTT. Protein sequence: CACDTSSTRFVFSYNDTLIF.

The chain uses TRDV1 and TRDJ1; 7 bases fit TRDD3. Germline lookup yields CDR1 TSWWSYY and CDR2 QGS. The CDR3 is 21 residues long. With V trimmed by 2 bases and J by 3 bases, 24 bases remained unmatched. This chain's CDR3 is CALGENGGSEGCQYMSDKLIF. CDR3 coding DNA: TGTGCTCTTGGGGAAAATGGGGGAAGCGAAGGATGCCAGTACATGTCCGATAAACTCATCTTT.

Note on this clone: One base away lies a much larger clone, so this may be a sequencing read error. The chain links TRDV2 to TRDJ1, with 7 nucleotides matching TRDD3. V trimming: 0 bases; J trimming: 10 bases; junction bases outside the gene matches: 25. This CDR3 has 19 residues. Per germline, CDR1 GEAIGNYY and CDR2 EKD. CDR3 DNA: TGTGCCTGTGACACCGAGGGGAGGCCCCATACTGGGGAATACGGAGGACTCATCTTT. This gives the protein CACDTEGRPHTGEYGGLIF.

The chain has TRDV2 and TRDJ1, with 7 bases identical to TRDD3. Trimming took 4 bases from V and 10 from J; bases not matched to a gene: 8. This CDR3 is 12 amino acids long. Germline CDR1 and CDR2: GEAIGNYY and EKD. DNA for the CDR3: TGTGCCTGTGAAGGATACGCGGGGCCACTCATCTTT. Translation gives CACEGYAGPLIF.